The clone carrying this T cell receptor beta chain was observed once. This sample stems from a study of cytomegalovirus exposure and HLA in healthy donors. PCR used 60 Vbeta primers and 13 Jbeta primers. Produced via immunoSEQ multiplex PCR; TCRdb's table is partial and in-frame only. Found here are some 79,000 clones, 63% of them singletons; the top ten hold over 12%. The sample was PBMCs. This TCR was recovered from a woman between 40 and 50 years old in good health and CMV-seropositive.

This CDR3 reads CSVEAGLLSEQYF. CDR3 DNA sequence: TGCAGCGTTGAAGCGGGACTATTAAGCGAGCAGTACTTC. J is TRBJ2-7 and V is TRBV29-1, with 7 bases lining up with TRBD2. This CDR3 has 13 amino acids. With 1 base clipped from V and 6 bases from J, the junction kept 6 bases outside the gene matches. Germline V gene lookup returns CDR1 SQVTM and CDR2 ANQGSEA.